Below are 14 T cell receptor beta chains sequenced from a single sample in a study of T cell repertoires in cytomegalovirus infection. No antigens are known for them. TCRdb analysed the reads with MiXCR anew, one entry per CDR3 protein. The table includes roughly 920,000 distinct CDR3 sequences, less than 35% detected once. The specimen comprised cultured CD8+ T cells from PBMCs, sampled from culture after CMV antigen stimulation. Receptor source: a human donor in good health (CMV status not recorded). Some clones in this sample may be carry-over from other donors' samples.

CDR3 amino acids: CASSYSDGEATNEKLFF. Written as DNA, the CDR3 is TGTGCCAGCAGTTACTCAGATGGAGAGGCAACTAATGAAAAACTGTTTTTT. The chain couples TRBV6-6 to TRBJ1-4; D not certain. Germline loops: CDR1 MNHNY, CDR2 SVGAGI (reference sequence). Trimming stripped 0 bases from V and 0 bases from J, with 11 bases between. The CDR3 consists of 17 residues.

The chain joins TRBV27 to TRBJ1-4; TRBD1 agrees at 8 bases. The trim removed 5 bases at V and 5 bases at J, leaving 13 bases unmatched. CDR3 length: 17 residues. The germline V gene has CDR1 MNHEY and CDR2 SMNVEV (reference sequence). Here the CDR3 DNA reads TGTGCCAGCAGTCCGCTTTCCGGACAGGGAGAAAATGAAAAACTGTTTTTT. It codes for CASSPLSGQGENEKLFF. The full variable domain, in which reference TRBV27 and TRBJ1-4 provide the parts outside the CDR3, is EAQVTQNPRYLITVTGKKLTVTCSQNMNHEYMSWYRQDPGLGLRQIYYSMNVEVTDKGDVPEGYKVSRKEKRNFPLILESPSPNQTSLYFCASSPLSGQGENEKLFFGSGTQLSVL.

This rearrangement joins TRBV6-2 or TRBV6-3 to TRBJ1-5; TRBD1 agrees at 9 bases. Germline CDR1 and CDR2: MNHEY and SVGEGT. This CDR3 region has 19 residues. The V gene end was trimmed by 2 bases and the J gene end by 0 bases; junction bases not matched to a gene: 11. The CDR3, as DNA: TGTGCCAGCAGTTACGCGATCGGACAGGGGACCGATAGCAATCAGCCCCAGCATTTT. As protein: CASSYAIGQGTDSNQPQHF.

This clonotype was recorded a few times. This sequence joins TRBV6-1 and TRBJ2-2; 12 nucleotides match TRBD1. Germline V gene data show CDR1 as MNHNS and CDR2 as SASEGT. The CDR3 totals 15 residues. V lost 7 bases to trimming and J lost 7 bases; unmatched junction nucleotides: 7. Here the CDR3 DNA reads TGTGCCAGCATAGGGACAGGGGGCTCAGGCGGGGAGCTGTTTTTT. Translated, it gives CASIGTGGSGGELFF.

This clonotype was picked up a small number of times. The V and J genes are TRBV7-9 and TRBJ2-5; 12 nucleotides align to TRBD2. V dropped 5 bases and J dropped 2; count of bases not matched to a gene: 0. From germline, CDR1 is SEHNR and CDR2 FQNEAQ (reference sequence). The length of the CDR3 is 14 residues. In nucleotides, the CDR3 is TGTGCCAGCAGCGGACTAGCGGGGCAAGAGACCCAGTACTTC. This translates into CASSGLAGQETQYF. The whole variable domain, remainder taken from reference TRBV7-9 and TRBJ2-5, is DTGVSQNPRHKITKRGQNVTFRCDPISEHNRLYWYRQTLGQGPEFLTYFQNEAQLEKSRLLSDRFSAERPKGSFSTLEIQRTEQGDSAMYLCASSGLAGQETQYFGPGTRLLVL.

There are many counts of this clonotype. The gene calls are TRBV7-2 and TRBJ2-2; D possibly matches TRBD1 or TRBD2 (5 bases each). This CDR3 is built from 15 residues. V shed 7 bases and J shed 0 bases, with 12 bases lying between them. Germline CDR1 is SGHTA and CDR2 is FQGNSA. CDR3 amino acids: CASTPEGPNTGELFF. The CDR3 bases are TGTGCCAGCACCCCCGAGGGGCCGAACACCGGGGAGCTGTTTTTT.

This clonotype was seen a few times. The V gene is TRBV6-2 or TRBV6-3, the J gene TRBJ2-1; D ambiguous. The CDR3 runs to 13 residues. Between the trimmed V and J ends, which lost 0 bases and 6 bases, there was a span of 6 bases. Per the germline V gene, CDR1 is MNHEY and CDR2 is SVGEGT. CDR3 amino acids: CASSYSGFNEQFF. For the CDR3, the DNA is TGTGCCAGCAGTTACTCAGGGTTCAATGAGCAGTTCTTC.

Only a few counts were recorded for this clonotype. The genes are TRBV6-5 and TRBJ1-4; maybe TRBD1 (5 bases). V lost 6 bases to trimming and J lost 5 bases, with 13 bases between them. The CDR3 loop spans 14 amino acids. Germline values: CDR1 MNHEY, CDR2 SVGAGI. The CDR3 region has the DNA TGTGCCAGCAGACTAATTGACAGAAATGAAAAACTGTTTTTT. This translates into CASRLIDRNEKLFF.

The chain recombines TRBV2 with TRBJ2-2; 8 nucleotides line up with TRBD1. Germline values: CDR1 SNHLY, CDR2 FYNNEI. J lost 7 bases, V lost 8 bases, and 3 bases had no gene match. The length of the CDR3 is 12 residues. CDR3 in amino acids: CASLRGRGELFF. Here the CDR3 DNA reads TGTGCCAGCCTCAGGGGGCGCGGGGAGCTGTTTTTT.

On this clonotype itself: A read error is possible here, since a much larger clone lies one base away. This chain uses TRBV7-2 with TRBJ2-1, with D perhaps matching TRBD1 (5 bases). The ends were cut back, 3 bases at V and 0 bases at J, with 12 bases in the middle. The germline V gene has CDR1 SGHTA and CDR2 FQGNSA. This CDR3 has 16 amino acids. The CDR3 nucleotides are TGTGCCAGCAGCTTGGGGCATCCCAGCTCCTACAATGAGCAGTTCTTC. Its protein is CASSLGHPSSYNEQFF.

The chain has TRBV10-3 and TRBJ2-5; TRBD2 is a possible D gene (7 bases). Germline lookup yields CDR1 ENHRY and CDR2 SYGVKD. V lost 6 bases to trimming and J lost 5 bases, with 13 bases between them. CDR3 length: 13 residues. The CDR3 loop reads CAISGEGEETQYF. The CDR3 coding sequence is TGTGCCATCAGCGGGGAGGGGGAGGAGACCCAGTACTTC.

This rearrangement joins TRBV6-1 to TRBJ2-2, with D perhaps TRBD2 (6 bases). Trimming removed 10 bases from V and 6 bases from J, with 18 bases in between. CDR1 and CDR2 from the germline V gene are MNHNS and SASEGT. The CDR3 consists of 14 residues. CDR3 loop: CATSRRGRSGELFF. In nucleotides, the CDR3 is TGTGCCACGTCGCGTCGGGGGAGATCCGGGGAGCTGTTTTTT.

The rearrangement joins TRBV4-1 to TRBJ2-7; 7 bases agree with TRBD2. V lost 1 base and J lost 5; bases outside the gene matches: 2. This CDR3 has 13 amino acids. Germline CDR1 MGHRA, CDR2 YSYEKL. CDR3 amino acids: CASSQAGGNEQYF. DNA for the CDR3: TGCGCCAGCAGCCAAGCCGGGGGGAACGAGCAGTACTTC.

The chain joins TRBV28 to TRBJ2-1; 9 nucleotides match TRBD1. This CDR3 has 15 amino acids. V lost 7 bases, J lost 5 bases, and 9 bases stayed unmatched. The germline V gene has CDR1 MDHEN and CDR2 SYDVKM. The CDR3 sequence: CASTLGQGIHNEQFF. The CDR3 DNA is TGTGCCAGCACCTTAGGACAGGGGATTCACAATGAGCAGTTCTTC.